This T cell receptor beta chain stems from a study of metastatic and nonmetastatic thyroid tumors. Study-wide background: Blood and tumor or nodule tissue repertoires from malignant and benign thyroid patients were compared.

Overall study findings and caveats: The reported finding was significantly higher TCR beta diversity in malignant thyroid tumors relative to benign nodules, in blood and tumor.

Not a single patient had been given any form of treatment at any point before undergoing thyroid surgery. TCRdb used MiXCR to call clones anew from the PCR reads. The sample includes some 11,000 clones, more than 30% of them seen just once. With regard to this clone: Its antigen is as yet unknown.

What was sequenced was tumor tissue. This TCR derives from a female donor with papillary thyroid cancer or a benign thyroid nodule (not recorded which). Some clones in this sample may be carry-over from other donors' samples.

CDR3 loop: CSARDPGRDTLTDSNQPQHF. For the CDR3, the DNA is TGCAGTGCTAGAGATCCTGGGAGGGACACTTTGACTGATAGCAATCAGCCCCAGCATTTT. The V call is TRBV20-1, the J call TRBJ1-5; the D gene is possibly TRBD1 (6 bases). CDR3 length equals 20 residues. CDR1 is DFQATT and CDR2 is SNEGSKA in the germline V gene (reference sequence). Trimming shortened V by 0 bases and J by 0 bases, and 24 bases separated the two germline ends.